This T cell receptor (beta chain) derives from a study of vaccination and CD4 T cells after COVID-19. The wider study: With under ten mild cases and one severe, convalescent patients were SARS-CoV-2 positive by nasal swab PCR. Study-wide findings and caveats: Spike mono-reactive clones accounted for 304 of the 307 vaccine-specific clones found in convalescent patients.

The Oncomine TCR Beta short-read assay sequenced DNA from cultured CD4+ T cells. DNA came from CD4+ T cells after culture. MiXCR, applied by TCRdb to the PCR reads, yields one record per CDR3 protein. The sample holds approximately 20,000 distinct CDR3 sequences, over 40% seen once. Germline-derived CDR1 and CDR2 are SGHTA and FQGNSA. V was trimmed by 2 bases and J by 4 bases, leaving 9 bases between them. The CDR3 is 14 residues long. Indicated treatment: roughly 10-day PBMC culture with coronavirus spike peptide pools or control peptides (ViraFEST assay). This clonotype was observed a handful of times. What it binds is unknown.

This sample comprised CD4+ T cells from blood, cultured in vitro, obtained after SARS-CoV-2 vaccination. The chain uses TRBV7-2 and TRBJ1-5; D is unclear. This clonotype was obtained from a human donor who had recovered from COVID-19. The CDR3 DNA is TGTGCCAGCAGCTTATTAGTGGGAAATCAGCCCCAGCATTTT. This translates into CASSLLVGNQPQHF.